This is a list of T cell receptor beta chains from one sample in a study of identical twins. TCRdb recomputed calls from the 5' RACE reads with MiXCR, one row per CDR3 protein. The profile shows about 720,000 distinct CDR3 sequences, around a sixth of them singletons. These records were also assigned to another study, of T cells expressing NK-cell markers.

Sequenced input: PBMCs. The receptors shown here come from a woman between 18 and 30 years old in good health. The CDR3 runs from the conserved cysteine through the conserved F or W. The D gene is left open where the match is weak. Some rows mark clone size as missing; the rest say once, few, many or name a class of expanded clone.

D: TRBD2
J: TRBJ2-1
V: TRBV9
length: 19
size: few
DNA: TGTGCCAGCAGCGTACCACGAGGTAGCGGGGGGTCGTCCTACAATGAGCAGTTCTTC
CDR3: CASSVPRGSGGSSYNEQFF

D: TRBD2
J: TRBJ2-7
V: TRBV12-3/TRBV12-4
length: 15
size: many
DNA: TGTGCCAGCAGTAGACGGACTAGCGGGTCCTACGAGCAGTACTTC
CDR3: CASSRRTSGSYEQYF

D: -
J: TRBJ2-5
V: TRBV7-2
length: 14
size: -
DNA: TGTGCCAGCATGAATAGCGCATACCAAGAGACCCAGTACTTC
CDR3: CASMNSAYQETQYF

D: TRBD2
J: TRBJ2-7
V: TRBV9
length: 15
size: few
DNA: TGTGCCAGCAGCGTAGAACTAGCGGGAGCGGACGAGCAGTACTTC
CDR3: CASSVELAGADEQYF

D: TRBD2
J: TRBJ2-3
V: TRBV2
length: 16
size: -
DNA: TGTGCCAGCACCGAAGGGACTAGCGCCTTCACAGATACGCAGTATTTT
CDR3: CASTEGTSAFTDTQYF

D: -
J: TRBJ2-7
V: TRBV7-2
length: 13
size: -
DNA: TGTGCCAGCAGCCCGAGGAGGTTTAACGAGCAGTACTTC
CDR3: CASSPRRFNEQYF

D: -
J: TRBJ2-1
V: TRBV12-3/TRBV12-4
length: 11
size: many
DNA: TGTGCCAGCAGTTCCACACAGGAGCAGTTCTTC
CDR3: CASSSTQEQFF

D: -
J: TRBJ2-5
V: TRBV7-8
length: 13
size: -
DNA: TGTGCCAGCAGCTTAGTAGGGGTAGAGACCCAGTACTTC
CDR3: CASSLVGVETQYF

D: -
J: TRBJ2-2
V: TRBV7-2
length: 15
size: few
DNA: TGTGCCAGCAGCCCCCAGCGACCCGTATACGGGGAGCTGTTTTTT
CDR3: CASSPQRPVYGELFF

D: -
J: TRBJ2-5
V: TRBV20-1
length: 11
size: many
DNA: TGCAGTGCTAGAGATCCCAAGACCCAGTACTTC
CDR3: CSARDPKTQYF

D: -
J: TRBJ2-3
V: TRBV5-1
length: 15
size: -
DNA: TGCGCCAGCAGCTTCCTAGGCGGGAGCACAGATACGCAGTATTTT
CDR3: CASSFLGGSTDTQYF

D: -
J: TRBJ2-2
V: TRBV7-8
length: 17
size: -
DNA: TGTGCCAGCAGCTCCTGGGGGGCAGGGGCGAACACCGGGGAGCTGTTTTTT
CDR3: CASSSWGAGANTGELFF

D: -
J: TRBJ1-2
V: TRBV5-5
length: 15
size: -
DNA: TGTGCCAGCAGCTTGGGCCCGGCGGATGCGATAGTTCGAGCCTTC
CDR3: CASSLGPADAIVRAF

D: -
J: TRBJ2-1
V: TRBV7-8
length: 14
size: -
DNA: TGTGCCAGCAGCTCGGACCCTATTTATAATGAGCAGTTCTTC
CDR3: CASSSDPIYNEQFF

D: TRBD2
J: TRBJ2-5
V: TRBV28
length: 12
size: -
DNA: TGTGCCAGCAGTAACGGGGGGGAGACCCAGTACTTC
CDR3: CASSNGGETQYF

D: -
J: TRBJ2-1
V: TRBV5-1
length: 13
size: -
DNA: TGCGCCAGCAGCTTAAATCCAGGGGCAGAGCAGTTCTTC
CDR3: CASSLNPGAEQFF

D: TRBD2
J: TRBJ2-5
V: TRBV20-1
length: 15
size: -
DNA: TGCAGTGCTAGAGCGCGACTAGCGGGAGTTGAGACCCAGTACTTC
CDR3: CSARARLAGVETQYF

D: -
J: TRBJ1-1
V: TRBV7-2
length: 15
size: few
DNA: TGTGCCAGCAGCTTAGGGGAGGTGATGGGCACTGAAGCTTTCTTT
CDR3: CASSLGEVMGTEAFF

D: TRBD2
J: TRBJ2-7
V: TRBV20-1
length: 14
size: few
DNA: TGCAGTGCTCCCCGGACTAGCGGGACTAACGAGCAGTACTTC
CDR3: CSAPRTSGTNEQYF

D: -
J: TRBJ2-7
V: TRBV9
length: 11
size: many
DNA: TGTGCCAGCAGCGTAGGGGACGAGCAGTACTTC
CDR3: CASSVGDEQYF

D: TRBD2
J: TRBJ2-1
V: TRBV29-1
length: 13
size: -
DNA: TGCAGCGTTCGGACTAGCGGGAGGCATGAGCAGTTCTTC
CDR3: CSVRTSGRHEQFF

D: -
J: TRBJ2-3
V: TRBV15
length: 11
size: few
DNA: TGTGCCACCAGCGCCACAGATACGCAGTATTTT
CDR3: CATSATDTQYF

D: -
J: TRBJ2-2
V: TRBV20-1
length: 13
size: few
DNA: TGCAGTGCTAGGGACGGGAACACCGGGGAGCTGTTTTTT
CDR3: CSARDGNTGELFF

D: TRBD1
J: TRBJ2-7
V: TRBV12-3/TRBV12-4
length: 14
size: many
DNA: TGTGCCAGCAGTCGACAGGGGTCCTCCTACGAGCAGTACTTC
CDR3: CASSRQGSSYEQYF

D: -
J: TRBJ1-2
V: TRBV5-1
length: 13
size: few
DNA: TGCGCCAGCAGCAAACAGGGCGAGGGCGGCTACACCTTC
CDR3: CASSKQGEGGYTF

D: -
J: TRBJ1-5
V: TRBV7-2
length: 13
size: -
DNA: TGTGCCAGCAGCTTATTGAGGAGTCAGCCCCAGCATTTT
CDR3: CASSLLRSQPQHF

D: TRBD1
J: TRBJ1-1
V: TRBV27
length: 17
size: -
DNA: TGTGCCAGCAGTTTCTCACAGGGGCCAAACCTGAACACTGAAGCTTTCTTT
CDR3: CASSFSQGPNLNTEAFF

D: -
J: TRBJ2-7
V: TRBV25-1
length: 14
size: -
DNA: TGTGCCAGCAGTGAATTTGGGGGTAGGTACGAGCAGTACTTC
CDR3: CASSEFGGRYEQYF

D: -
J: TRBJ2-7
V: TRBV18
length: 13
size: -
DNA: TGTGCCAGCTCACCACAGCCAACCTACGAGCAGTACTTC
CDR3: CASSPQPTYEQYF

D: -
J: TRBJ2-7
V: TRBV24-1
length: 14
size: -
DNA: TGTGCCACCAGTGAGGCAGGGCCCTCCTACGAGCAGTACTTC
CDR3: CATSEAGPSYEQYF

D: -
J: TRBJ2-2
V: TRBV5-1
length: 16
size: -
DNA: TGCGCCAGCAGCTTGAGAGCTCAAGGGGACACCGGGGAGCTGTTTTTT
CDR3: CASSLRAQGDTGELFF